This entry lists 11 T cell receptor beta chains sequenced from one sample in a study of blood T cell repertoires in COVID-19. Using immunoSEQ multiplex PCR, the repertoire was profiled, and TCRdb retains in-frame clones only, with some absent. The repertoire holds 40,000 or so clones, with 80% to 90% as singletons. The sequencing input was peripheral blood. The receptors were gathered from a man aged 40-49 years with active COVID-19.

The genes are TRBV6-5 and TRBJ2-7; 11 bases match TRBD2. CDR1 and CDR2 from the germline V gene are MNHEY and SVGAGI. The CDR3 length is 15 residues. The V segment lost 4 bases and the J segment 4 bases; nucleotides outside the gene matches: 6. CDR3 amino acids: CASSSVAGGPYEQYF. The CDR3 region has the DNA TGTGCCAGCAGTTCTGTAGCGGGAGGGCCGTACGAGCAGTACTTC.

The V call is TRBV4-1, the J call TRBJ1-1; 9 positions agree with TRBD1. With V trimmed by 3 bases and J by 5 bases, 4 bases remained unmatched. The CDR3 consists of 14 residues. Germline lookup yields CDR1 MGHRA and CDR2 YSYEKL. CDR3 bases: TGCGCCAGCAGCCAGACAGGGGGGGAGACTGAAGCTTTCTTT. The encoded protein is CASSQTGGETEAFF.

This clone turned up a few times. CDR3 in DNA: TGTGCCAGCTCACCAACTTTGGGACAGGGGATTAAGAACTATGGCTACACCTTC. It translates to CASSPTLGQGIKNYGYTF. The chain links TRBV18 to TRBJ1-2; 10 positions match TRBD1. CDR1 and CDR2 from the germline V gene are KGHSH and LQKENI. Trimming took 2 bases from V and 2 from J; bases not matched to a gene: 11. This CDR3 is built from 18 residues.

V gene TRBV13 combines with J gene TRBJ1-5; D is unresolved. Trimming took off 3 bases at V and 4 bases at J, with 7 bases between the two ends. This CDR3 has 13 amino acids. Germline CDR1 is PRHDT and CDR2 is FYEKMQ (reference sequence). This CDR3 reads CASSFHSNQPQHF. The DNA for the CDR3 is TGTGCCAGCAGCTTTCACTCAAATCAGCCCCAGCATTTT. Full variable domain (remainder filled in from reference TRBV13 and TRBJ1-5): AAGVIQSPRHLIKEKRETATLKCYPIPRHDTVYWYQQGPGQDPQFLISFYEKMQSDKGSIPDRFSAQQFSDYHSELNMSSLELGDSALYFCASSFHSNQPQHFGDGTRLSIL.

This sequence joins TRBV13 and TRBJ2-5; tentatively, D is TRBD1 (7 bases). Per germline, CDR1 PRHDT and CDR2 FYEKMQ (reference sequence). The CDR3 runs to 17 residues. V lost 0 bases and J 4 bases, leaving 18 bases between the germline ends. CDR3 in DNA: TGTGCCAGCAGCTTAGGCCCGGGACTCCCAGGGGGAGAGACCCAGTACTTC. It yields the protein CASSLGPGLPGGETQYF.

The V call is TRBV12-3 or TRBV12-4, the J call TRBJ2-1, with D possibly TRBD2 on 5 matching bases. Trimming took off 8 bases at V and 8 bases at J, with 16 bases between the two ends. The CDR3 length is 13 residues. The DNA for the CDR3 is TGTGCCAGCTGCCGGGCTAGCCGGGATGAGCAGTTCTTC. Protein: CASCRASRDEQFF.

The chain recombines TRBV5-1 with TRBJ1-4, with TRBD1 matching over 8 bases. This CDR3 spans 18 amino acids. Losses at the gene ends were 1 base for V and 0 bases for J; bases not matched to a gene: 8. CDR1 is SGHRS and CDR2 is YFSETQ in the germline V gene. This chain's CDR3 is CASSLSGQVASTNEKLFF. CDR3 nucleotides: TGCGCCAGCAGCTTGTCGGGACAGGTAGCTTCAACTAATGAAAAACTGTTTTTT.

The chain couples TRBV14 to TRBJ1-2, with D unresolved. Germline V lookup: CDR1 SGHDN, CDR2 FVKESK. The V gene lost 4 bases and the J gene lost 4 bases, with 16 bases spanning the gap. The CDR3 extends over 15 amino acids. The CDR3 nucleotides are TGTGCCAGCAGCCCTGCCGGGTCTGCCCTCTATGGCTACACCTTC. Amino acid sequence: CASSPAGSALYGYTF.

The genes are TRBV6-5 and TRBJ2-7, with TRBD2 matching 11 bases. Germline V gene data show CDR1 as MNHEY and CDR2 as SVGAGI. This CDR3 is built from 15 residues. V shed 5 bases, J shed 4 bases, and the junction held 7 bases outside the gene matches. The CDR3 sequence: CASSPRTSGSYEQYF. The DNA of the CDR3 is TGTGCCAGCAGTCCAAGGACTAGCGGGTCTTACGAGCAGTACTTC.

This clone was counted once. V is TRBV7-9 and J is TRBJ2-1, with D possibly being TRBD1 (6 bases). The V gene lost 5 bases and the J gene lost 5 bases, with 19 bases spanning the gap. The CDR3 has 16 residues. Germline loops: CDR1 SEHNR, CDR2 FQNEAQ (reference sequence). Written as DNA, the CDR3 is TGTGCCAGCAGCATAGACAGGACGGTCATCCACAATGAGCAGTTCTTC. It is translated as CASSIDRTVIHNEQFF.

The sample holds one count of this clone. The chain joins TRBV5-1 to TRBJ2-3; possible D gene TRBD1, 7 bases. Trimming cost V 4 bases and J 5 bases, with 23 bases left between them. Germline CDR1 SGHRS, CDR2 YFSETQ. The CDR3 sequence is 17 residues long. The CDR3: CASSVQVSPGGRDTQYF. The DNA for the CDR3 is TGCGCCAGCAGCGTGCAAGTTAGCCCAGGGGGGAGAGATACGCAGTATTTT.